These 27 T cell receptor beta chains were sequenced from one sample in a study of blood T cell repertoires in COVID-19. Assay used: immunoSEQ multiplex PCR; TCRdb lists only in-frame clones, some missing. The sample records around 250,000 clones, 80% to 85% being singletons. The sample comprised PBMCs or T cells enriched from blood (not recorded which). These receptor sequences come from a man aged 50-59 years who had recovered from COVID-19.

This chain uses TRBV5-4 with TRBJ2-5; 13 bases line up with TRBD2. This CDR3 spans 16 amino acids. CDR1 is SGHNT, CDR2 YYREEE, per germline (reference sequence). Trimming took 7 bases from V and 4 from J; bases not matched to a gene: 10. The CDR3 loop reads CASGGTSGMSGETQYF. The CDR3 DNA reads as TGTGCCAGCGGGGGGACTAGCGGGATGTCAGGAGAGACCCAGTACTTC.

V and J are TRBV7-3 and TRBJ2-7, with TRBD1 identical over 9 bases. This CDR3 has 15 amino acids. The V gene end was trimmed by 1 base and the J gene end by 2 bases; junction bases not matched to a gene: 3. Germline CDR1 SGHTA, CDR2 FQGTGA. This CDR3 is CASSLMGQGTYEQYF. The CDR3 DNA reads as TGTGCCAGCAGCTTAATGGGACAGGGCACCTACGAGCAGTACTTC.

The chain joins TRBV6-2 or TRBV6-3 to TRBJ1-1; a possible D gene is TRBD1 (6 bases). There are 15 residues in the CDR3. The germline V gene encodes CDR1 MNHEY and CDR2 SVGEGT. Trimming removed 0 bases at V and 5 bases at J, with 13 bases between. Here the CDR3 reads CASSYSGGMGTEAFF. As DNA, the CDR3 is TGTGCCAGCAGTTACTCTGGGGGCATGGGAACTGAAGCTTTCTTT.

The J gene is TRBJ2-3, the V gene TRBV7-2; the D gene is possibly TRBD1 (8 bases). CDR1 SGHTA and CDR2 FQGNSA come from the germline V gene. The CDR3 is made up of 17 amino acids. The ends were cut back, 2 bases at V and 0 bases at J, with 15 bases in the middle. The CDR3: CASSLRTGGVSTDTQYF. Here the CDR3 DNA reads TGTGCCAGCAGCTTACGCACAGGGGGGGTTAGCACAGATACGCAGTATTTT. The full variable domain, rest sourced from reference TRBV7-2 and TRBJ2-3, is GAGVSQSPSNKVTEKGKDVELRCDPISGHTALYWYRQSLGQGLEFLIYFQGNSAPDKSGLPSDRFSAERTGGSVSTLTIQRTQQEDSAVYLCASSLRTGGVSTDTQYFGPGTRLTVL.

Ten or more counts support this clone. The gene calls are TRBV5-1 and TRBJ2-7; 9 bases fit TRBD1. Trimming cost V 3 bases and J 6 bases; bases outside gene matches: 7. The CDR3 length is 14 residues. Germline V lookup: CDR1 SGHRS, CDR2 YFSETQ. The CDR3: CASSSQGAWGEQYF. The CDR3 DNA is TGCGCCAGCAGCTCACAGGGGGCGTGGGGCGAGCAGTACTTC.

CDR3 in amino acids: CASTVAGTDTQYF. CDR3 in DNA: TGTGCCAGCACCGTTGCGGGCACAGATACGCAGTATTTT. The V call is TRBV25-1, the J call TRBJ2-3, with D uncertain. The CDR3 is made up of 13 amino acids. V gave up 7 bases and J gave up 1 base, with 9 bases separating them. CDR1 is MGHDK, CDR2 SYGVNS, per germline.

The gene calls are TRBV25-1 and TRBJ2-5; D is undetermined. The CDR3 runs 15 residues. Per germline, CDR1 MGHDK and CDR2 SYGVNS. V lost 2 bases and J 1 base, leaving 11 bases between the germline ends. DNA of the CDR3: TGTGCCAGCAGTGAACGCGGCGGCGGCCAAGAGACCCAGTACTTC. It specifies CASSERGGGQETQYF.

The chain employs TRBV7-8 and TRBJ1-2; tentative D call: TRBD1 (5 bases). V lost 1 base to trimming and J lost 0 bases, with 6 bases between them. The CDR3 consists of 14 residues. Looked up from germline, CDR1 is SGHVS and CDR2 is FQNEAQ. CDR3 amino acids: CASSLDRSNYGYTF. The CDR3, as DNA: TGTGCCAGCAGCTTAGACAGGTCTAACTATGGCTACACCTTC.

V and J are TRBV5-1 and TRBJ1-2; 7 nucleotides agree with TRBD1. The CDR3 loop spans 15 amino acids. Germline V gives CDR1 SGHRS, CDR2 YFSETQ. The junction had 6 bases not matched to a gene; V was cut back by 4 bases and J by 0 bases. CDR3 residues: CASSHGTASNYGYTF. The CDR3 coding sequence is TGCGCCAGCAGCCACGGGACAGCTTCTAACTATGGCTACACCTTC.

The rearrangement uses TRBV3-1 (or the pseudogene TRBV3-2) and TRBJ2-7, with D uncertain. V lost 2 bases to trimming and J lost 4 bases, with 3 bases between them. CDR1 and CDR2 from the germline V gene are LGHDT and YNNKEL (reference sequence). This CDR3 is built from 11 residues. CDR3 protein: CASSQQYEQYF. In DNA form, the CDR3 reads TGTGCCAGCAGCCAACAGTACGAGCAGTACTTC.

J is TRBJ2-7 and V is TRBV2; D possibly corresponds to TRBD2 (6 bases). The CDR3 runs to 16 residues. The V gene's germline CDR1 is SNHLY and CDR2 FYNNEI. V lost 5 bases and J lost 7, with 24 bases in between. CDR3 DNA sequence: TGTGCCAGCAGTCAAATCGGGCAGCGGGCTGGAGGGGAGCAGTACTTC. This encodes CASSQIGQRAGGEQYF.

V gene TRBV5-1 combines with J gene TRBJ2-2, with TRBD1 identical over 7 bases. Germline CDR1 is SGHRS and CDR2 is YFSETQ. The V and J ends lost 4 bases and 2 bases, in that order; junction bases with no gene match: 5. The CDR3 extends over 15 amino acids. CDR3 coding DNA: TGCGCCAGCAGCGACGGGACAGCCAACACCGGGGAGCTGTTTTTT. The encoded protein is CASSDGTANTGELFF.

This rearrangement joins TRBV6-5 to TRBJ1-1; D call uncertain. Germline assignment: CDR1 MNHEY and CDR2 SVGAGI. V lost 2 bases, J lost 4 bases, and 11 bases lay in between. The CDR3 has 14 residues. This CDR3 reads CASSYNGVGTEAFF. CDR3 bases: TGTGCCAGCAGTTACAACGGGGTGGGCACTGAAGCTTTCTTT.

CDR3 nucleotide sequence: TGTGCCAGTAGTATGGTTTCTAACCAAGAGACCCAGTACTTC. Translated, it gives CASSMVSNQETQYF. The rearrangement links TRBV19 to TRBJ2-5; D remains unclear. Germline V gene sequence: CDR1 LNHDA, CDR2 SQIVND (reference sequence). Trimming took 3 bases from V and 0 from J, leaving 8 bases between them. The CDR3 consists of 14 residues.

The chain has TRBV7-9 and TRBJ1-1; D is possibly TRBD1 (6 bases). V lost 3 bases to trimming and J lost 0 bases, with 11 bases between them. The CDR3 runs to 15 residues. The V gene's germline CDR1 is SEHNR and CDR2 FQNEAQ (reference sequence). This chain's CDR3 is CASSFLQGLNTEAFF. DNA for the CDR3: TGTGCCAGCAGCTTCTTACAGGGTTTGAACACTGAAGCTTTCTTT.

This chain joins TRBV5-1 and TRBJ2-1, with 8 positions matching TRBD2. The CDR3 runs to 16 residues. With V trimmed by 3 bases and J by 12 bases, 17 bases remained unmatched. CDR1 is SGHRS and CDR2 is YFSETQ in the germline V gene. CDR3: CASSSGSSGATQGQFF. For the CDR3, the DNA is TGCGCCAGCAGCTCGGGAAGTAGCGGGGCTACCCAGGGGCAGTTCTTC.

This chain joins TRBV19 and TRBJ1-6; D might be TRBD1 (6 bases). CDR3 size: 14 residues. CDR1 is LNHDA, CDR2 SQIVND, per germline (reference sequence). V was trimmed by 1 base and J by 8 bases, leaving 9 bases between them. CDR3: CASSIAGVDSPLHF. DNA of the CDR3: TGTGCCAGTAGTATAGCAGGGGTTGATTCACCCCTCCACTTT.

V gene TRBV10-3 combines with J gene TRBJ1-3; 7 bases are a match to TRBD1. Germline CDR1 is ENHRY and CDR2 is SYGVKD. The CDR3 has 15 residues. V lost 3 bases, J lost 2 bases, and 4 bases stayed unmatched. Here the CDR3 reads CAISDRTGAGNTIYF. DNA for the CDR3: TGTGCCATCAGTGATCGGACAGGAGCTGGAAACACCATATATTTT.

The chain uses TRBV11-2 and TRBJ2-5; 7 nucleotides agree with TRBD1. With 1 base clipped from V and 5 bases from J, the junction kept 7 bases outside the gene matches. The CDR3 runs 15 residues. Germline CDR1 and CDR2: SGHAT and FQNNGV. CDR3 residues: CASSLGQGSVETQYF. CDR3 in DNA: TGTGCCAGCAGCTTAGGACAGGGAAGCGTGGAGACCCAGTACTTC.

This chain uses TRBV12-1 with TRBJ1-1; the table's D call, TRBD1, was not checked against the DNA. TRBV12-1 is a pseudogene locus. The CDR3 spans 17 residues. The CDR3 spells CASSFVGAQGLNTEAFF. The CDR3 DNA is TGTGCCAGCAGCTTTGTGGGGGCACAGGGATTGAACACTGAAGCTTTCTTT.

The V gene is TRBV11-2, the J gene TRBJ2-5; 8 bases agree with TRBD2. After removal of 6 bases from V and 4 bases from J, the junction contained 10 bases not matched to a gene. Germline-derived CDR1 and CDR2 are SGHAT and FQNNGV. There are 15 residues in the CDR3. The CDR3 coding sequence is TGTGCCAGCAGTCAGAGACTAGCGAGGGGAGAGACCCAGTACTTC. Its protein product is CASSQRLARGETQYF.

CDR3: CASSLGHPNTGELFF. CDR3 nucleotides: TGTGCCAGCAGCTTAGGACATCCCAACACCGGGGAGCTGTTTTTT. The V gene is TRBV7-9, the J gene TRBJ2-2; no clear D. This CDR3 comprises 15 residues. Per germline, CDR1 SEHNR and CDR2 FQNEAQ (reference sequence). V lost 1 base and J lost 2, with 8 bases in between.

The chain has TRBV5-5 and TRBJ1-5; D may be TRBD1 (6 bases). There are 17 residues in the CDR3. The ends were cut back, 0 bases at V and 6 bases at J, with 19 bases in the middle. CDR1 SGHKS and CDR2 YYEKEE come from the germline V gene (reference sequence). DNA for the CDR3: TGTGCCAGCAGCTTGGAGCCTCAGGGGTTTTTTATTCAGCCCCAGCATTTT. It encodes CASSLEPQGFFIQPQHF.

The chain combines TRBV18 with TRBJ1-2; 7 nucleotides agree with TRBD1. The length of the CDR3 is 13 residues. Germline CDR1 KGHSH, CDR2 LQKENI. Losses at the gene ends were 5 bases for V and 8 bases for J; bases not matched to a gene: 8. This CDR3 reads CASSFIDRDGYTF. CDR3 nucleotides: TGTGCCAGCTCATTCATAGACAGGGACGGCTACACCTTC.

The chain couples TRBV11-1 to TRBJ2-7; maybe TRBD1 (5 bases). Trimming removed 3 bases from V and 0 bases from J, with 9 bases in between. The V gene's germline CDR1 is SGHAT and CDR2 FQDESV (reference sequence). CDR3 length: 14 amino acids. CDR3 in DNA: TGTGCCAGCAGCTTCAGGGAAAGCTCCTACGAGCAGTACTTC. Translating gives CASSFRESSYEQYF. Using reference TRBV11-1 and TRBJ2-7 for the parts outside the CDR3, the full variable domain is EAEVAQSPRYKITEKSQAVAFWCDPISGHATLYWYRQILGQGPELLVQFQDESVVDDSQLPKDRFSAERLKGVDSTLKIQPAELGDSAMYLCASSFRESSYEQYFGPGTRLTVT.

J is TRBJ2-7 and V is TRBV5-6, with 9 bases aligning to TRBD2. The J segment lost 1 base and the V segment lost 0 bases, leaving 5 bases of the junction unmatched. The germline CDR1 and CDR2 sequences are SGHDT and YYEEEE. CDR3 length: 16 residues. The CDR3 spells CASSLGAGGGSYEQYF. DNA of the CDR3: TGTGCCAGCAGCTTGGGTGCGGGAGGGGGGTCCTACGAGCAGTACTTC.

This chain uses TRBV5-4 with TRBJ1-6; D remains ambiguous. The V end was cut by 1 base, the J end by 10 bases, with 12 bases between. CDR1 is SGHNT and CDR2 is YYREEE in the germline V gene (reference sequence). CDR3 length equals 14 residues. The CDR3 loop is CASSLPSGGSPLHF. The DNA for the CDR3 is TGTGCCAGCAGCTTGCCGAGCGGAGGGTCACCCCTCCACTTT.